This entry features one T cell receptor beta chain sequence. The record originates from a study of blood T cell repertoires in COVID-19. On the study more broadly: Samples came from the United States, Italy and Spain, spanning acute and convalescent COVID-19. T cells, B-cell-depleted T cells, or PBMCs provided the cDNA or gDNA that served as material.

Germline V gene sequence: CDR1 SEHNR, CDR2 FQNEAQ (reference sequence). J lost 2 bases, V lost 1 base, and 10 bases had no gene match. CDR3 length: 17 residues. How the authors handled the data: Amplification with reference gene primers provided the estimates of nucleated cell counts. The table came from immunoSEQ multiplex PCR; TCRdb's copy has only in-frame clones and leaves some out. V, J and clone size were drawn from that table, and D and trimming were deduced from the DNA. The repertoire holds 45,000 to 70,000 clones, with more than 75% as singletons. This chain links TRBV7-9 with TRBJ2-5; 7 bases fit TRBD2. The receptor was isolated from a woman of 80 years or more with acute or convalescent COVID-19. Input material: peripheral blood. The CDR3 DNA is TGTGCCAGCAGCTTAGGTCTCCCGGGGAGGGCTCAAGAGACCCAGTACTTC. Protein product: CASSLGLPGRAQETQYF.